This TCR beta chain was sequenced in a study of blood T cell repertoires in COVID-19. As for the study in general: Sites across the United States, Italy and Spain contributed samples from acute and convalescent COVID-19. PBMCs, B-cell-depleted T cells, or T cells provided the cDNA or gDNA that made up the material.

V was clipped by 1 base and J by 3 bases; unmatched bases: 7. The CDR3 length is 16 residues. Germline V gene data show CDR1 as LNHDA and CDR2 as SQIVND (reference sequence). Produced via immunoSEQ multiplex PCR; TCRdb's table is partial and in-frame only. Altogether about 81,000 clones are present, roughly 96% being singletons, with the ten largest covering approximately 4.3%. The sample consisted of peripheral blood. The chain joins TRBV19 to TRBJ2-7, with 9 bases lining up with TRBD1. The clonotype originates from a human donor with active COVID-19. The donor label of this sample is uncertain. The CDR3 here is CASSIAGTGKIYEQYF. The DNA of the CDR3 is TGTGCCAGTAGTATAGCTGGGACAGGGAAAATCTACGAGCAGTACTTC.